Listed here are 6 T cell receptor beta chains from one sample, sequenced in a study of regulatory T cells in long-lasting Graves disease. Researchers made TCR beta libraries by using iRepertoire HTBI primers and running Arm-PCR on CDR3 regions. MiXCR was run by TCRdb on the multiplex PCR reads, yielding one entry per CDR3 protein. The data contain more than 450,000 distinct CDR3 sequences, roughly 15% of them seen just once; the ten biggest clones take up 12%. Time point defined: newly diagnosed GD, antithyroid drugs for less than 3 months. Extracted PBMC RNA gave rise to the TCR library. These data were also reused for a study on T cells in Graves' hyperthyroidism and ophthalmopathy.

The material sequenced was peripheral blood mononuclear cells (PBMCs), taken at new diagnosis, from a patient treated with antithyroid drugs. Source of these receptors: a man aged 35 to 55 with Graves disease.

This clonotype was recorded a few times. This chain connects TRBV12-3 or TRBV12-4 to TRBJ1-2; 9 bases are a match to TRBD1. J was trimmed by 7 bases and V by 1 base; bases with no gene match: 4. The CDR3 extends over 14 amino acids. CDR3 in amino acids: CASSLVQGAGGYTF. The DNA for the CDR3 is TGTGCCAGCAGTTTAGTACAGGGGGCGGGTGGCTACACCTTC.

This clonotype was recorded at least ten times. The V and J genes are TRBV6-1 and TRBJ1-2; 7 bases match TRBD1. The germline gives CDR1 MNHNS, CDR2 SASEGT. V shed 3 bases and J 8 bases; nucleotides not matched to a gene: 12. This CDR3 spans 15 amino acids. The DNA for the CDR3 is TGTGCCAGCAGTGACGCCTGGACAGGAATACTAGGCTACACCTTC. Amino acid sequence: CASSDAWTGILGYTF.

V gene TRBV29-1 combines with J gene TRBJ1-2, with TRBD1 identical over 7 bases. Germline-derived CDR1 and CDR2 are SQVTM and ANQGSEA. V shed 7 bases, J shed 1 base, and the junction held 6 bases outside the gene matches. The CDR3 is made up of 13 amino acids. This CDR3 is CSALGQDNYGYTF. The CDR3 DNA sequence: TGCAGCGCCCTAGGACAGGATAACTATGGCTACACCTTC.

This clonotype was detected ten times or more. The genes are TRBV7-9 and TRBJ2-5; a possible D gene is TRBD1 (8 bases). Germline lookup yields CDR1 SEHNR and CDR2 FQNEAQ (reference sequence). The CDR3 has 16 amino acids. Trimming left V 5 bases short and J 5 bases short, with 21 bases between. CDR3 DNA: TGTGCCAGCAGCCCTACGGTCACAGGGGGGGTCGAGACCCAGTACTTC. It yields the protein CASSPTVTGGVETQYF. The full variable domain, rest sourced from reference TRBV7-9 and TRBJ2-5, is DTGVSQNPRHKITKRGQNVTFRCDPISEHNRLYWYRQTLGQGPEFLTYFQNEAQLEKSRLLSDRFSAERPKGSFSTLEIQRTEQGDSAMYLCASSPTVTGGVETQYFGPGTRLLVL.

With respect to this clonotype: Since the CDR3 does not end with the conserved phenylalanine or tryptophan, this likely comes from a read error. The chain uses TRBV6-1 and TRBJ1-2; a weak D match, TRBD1 (5 bases). V lost 10 bases and J 5 bases, leaving 14 bases between the germline ends. The CDR3 extends over 12 amino acids. Germline V lookup: CDR1 MNHNS, CDR2 SASEGT. The chain's CDR3 is CAILGQGYGYTL. In DNA form, the CDR3 reads TGTGCCATCCTGGGGCAGGGTTATGGCTACACCCTC.

This clonotype was seen repeatedly, ten times or more. V is TRBV30 and J is TRBJ2-3; tentative D call: TRBD2 (6 bases). Trimming left V 1 base short and J 3 bases short, with 14 bases between. Germline V CDR1 and CDR2: GTSNPN, SVGIG (reference sequence). The CDR3 consists of 15 residues. Here the CDR3 reads CAWSEWDSRTDTQYF. CDR3 in DNA: TGTGCCTGGAGTGAGTGGGACTCCCGTACAGATACGCAGTATTTT.